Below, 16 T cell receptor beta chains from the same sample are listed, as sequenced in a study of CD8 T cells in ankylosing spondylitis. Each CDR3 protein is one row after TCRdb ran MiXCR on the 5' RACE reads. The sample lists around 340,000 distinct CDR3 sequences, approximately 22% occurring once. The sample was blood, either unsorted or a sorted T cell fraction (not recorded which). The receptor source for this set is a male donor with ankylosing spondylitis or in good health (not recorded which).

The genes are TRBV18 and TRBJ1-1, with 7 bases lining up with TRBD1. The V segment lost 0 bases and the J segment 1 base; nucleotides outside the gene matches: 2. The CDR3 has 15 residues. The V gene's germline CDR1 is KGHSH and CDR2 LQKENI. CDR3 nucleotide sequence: TGTGCCAGCTCACCACCGGGACAGCAGAACACTGAAGCTTTCTTT. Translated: CASSPPGQQNTEAFF.

The CDR3 is CASSERGTGGLSSYNEQFF. CDR3 DNA: TGTGCCAGCAGTGAACGTGGGACAGGGGGGCTAAGCTCCTACAATGAGCAGTTCTTC. J is TRBJ2-1 and V is TRBV6-1; 11 bases are a match to TRBD1. Germline V lookup: CDR1 MNHNS, CDR2 SASEGT. The J segment lost 0 bases and the V segment lost 2 bases, leaving 9 bases of the junction unmatched. The CDR3 consists of 19 residues.

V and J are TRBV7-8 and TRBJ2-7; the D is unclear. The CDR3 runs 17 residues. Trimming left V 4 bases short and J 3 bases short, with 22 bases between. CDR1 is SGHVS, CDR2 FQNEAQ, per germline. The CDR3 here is CASSSRIGNGALYEQYF. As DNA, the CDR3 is TGTGCCAGCAGCTCCCGGATCGGAAACGGCGCCCTCTACGAGCAGTACTTC.

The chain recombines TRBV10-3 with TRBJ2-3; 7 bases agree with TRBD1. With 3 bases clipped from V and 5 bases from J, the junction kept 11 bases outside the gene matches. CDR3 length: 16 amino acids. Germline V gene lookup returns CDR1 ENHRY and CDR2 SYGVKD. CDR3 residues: CAISDPGRGSQDTQYF. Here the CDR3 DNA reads TGTGCCATCAGTGACCCCGGCAGGGGGTCCCAAGATACGCAGTATTTT.

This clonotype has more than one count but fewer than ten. This chain's CDR3 is CASSQDSGGNYEQYF. CDR3 in DNA: TGCGCCAGCAGCCAAGATAGCGGGGGAAACTACGAGCAGTACTTC. V is TRBV4-1 and J is TRBJ2-7, with 9 bases identical to TRBD2. The trim removed 0 bases at V and 3 bases at J, leaving 3 bases unmatched. The V gene's germline CDR1 is MGHRA and CDR2 YSYEKL. The length of the CDR3 is 15 residues.

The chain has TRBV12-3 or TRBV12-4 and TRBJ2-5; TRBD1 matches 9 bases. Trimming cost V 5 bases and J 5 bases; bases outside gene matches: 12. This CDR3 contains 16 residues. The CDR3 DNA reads TGTGCCAGCAGTCTACCTCCGGGACAGGGCGGTGAGACCCAGTACTTC. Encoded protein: CASSLPPGQGGETQYF.

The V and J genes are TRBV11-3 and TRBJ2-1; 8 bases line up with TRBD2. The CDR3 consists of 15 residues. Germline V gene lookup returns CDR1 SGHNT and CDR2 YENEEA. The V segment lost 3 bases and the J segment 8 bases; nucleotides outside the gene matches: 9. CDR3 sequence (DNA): TGTGCCAGCAGCTTCGGGGGGGGCCTTTTGGATGAGCAGTTCTTC. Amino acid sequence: CASSFGGGLLDEQFF.

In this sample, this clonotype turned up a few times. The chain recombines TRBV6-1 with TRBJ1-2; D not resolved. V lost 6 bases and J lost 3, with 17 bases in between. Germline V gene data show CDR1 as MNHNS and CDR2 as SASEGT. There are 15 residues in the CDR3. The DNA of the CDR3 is TGTGCCAGCAGCCCGGAGGACGCCTTTTACTATGGCTACACCTTC. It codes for CASSPEDAFYYGYTF.

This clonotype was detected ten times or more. This chain's CDR3 is CASSQHTNTGELFF. In nucleotides, the CDR3 is TGCGCCAGCAGCCAGCATACGAACACCGGGGAGCTGTTTTTT. This chain joins TRBV4-1 and TRBJ2-2; no firm D call. The germline V and J ends were trimmed by 3 bases and 0 bases, with 5 bases remaining between them. The CDR3 sequence is 14 residues long. Germline V gives CDR1 MGHRA, CDR2 YSYEKL.

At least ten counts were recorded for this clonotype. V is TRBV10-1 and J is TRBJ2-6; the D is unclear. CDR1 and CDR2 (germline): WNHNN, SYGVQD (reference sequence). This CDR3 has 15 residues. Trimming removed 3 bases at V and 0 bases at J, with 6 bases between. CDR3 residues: CASSDGFSGANVLTF. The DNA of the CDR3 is TGCGCCAGCAGTGATGGCTTCTCTGGGGCCAACGTCCTGACTTTC.

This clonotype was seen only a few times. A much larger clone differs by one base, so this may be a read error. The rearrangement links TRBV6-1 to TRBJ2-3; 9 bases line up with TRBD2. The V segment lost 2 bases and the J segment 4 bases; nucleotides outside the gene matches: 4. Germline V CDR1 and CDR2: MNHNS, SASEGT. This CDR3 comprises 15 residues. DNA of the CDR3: TGTGCCAGCAGTGAATTTCGCGGGGGGGCAGATACGCAGTATTTT. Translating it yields CASSEFRGGADTQYF.

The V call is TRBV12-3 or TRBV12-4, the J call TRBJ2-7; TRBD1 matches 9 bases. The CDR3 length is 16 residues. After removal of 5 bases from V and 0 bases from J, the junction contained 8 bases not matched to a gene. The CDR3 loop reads CASSLGTGMNSYEQYF. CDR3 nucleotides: TGTGCCAGCAGTCTCGGGACAGGGATGAACTCCTACGAGCAGTACTTC.

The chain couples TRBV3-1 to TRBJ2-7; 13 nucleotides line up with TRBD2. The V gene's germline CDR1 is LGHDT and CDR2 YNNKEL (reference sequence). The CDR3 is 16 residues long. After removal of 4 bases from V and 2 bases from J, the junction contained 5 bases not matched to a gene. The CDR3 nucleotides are TGTGCCAGCAGCCCCGGCGGACTAGCGGGGGCCTACGAGCAGTACTTC. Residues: CASSPGGLAGAYEQYF.

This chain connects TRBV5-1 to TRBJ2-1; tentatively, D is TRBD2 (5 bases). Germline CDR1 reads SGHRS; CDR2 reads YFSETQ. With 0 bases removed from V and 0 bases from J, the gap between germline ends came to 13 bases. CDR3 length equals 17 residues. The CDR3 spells CASSLVSGMSSYNEQFF. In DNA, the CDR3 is TGCGCCAGCAGCTTGGTCTCGGGGATGAGCTCCTACAATGAGCAGTTCTTC.

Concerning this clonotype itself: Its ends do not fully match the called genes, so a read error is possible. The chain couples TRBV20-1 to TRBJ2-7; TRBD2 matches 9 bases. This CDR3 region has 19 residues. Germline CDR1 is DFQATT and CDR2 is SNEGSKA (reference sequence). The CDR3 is CCARDLRGVWAGGSYEQYF. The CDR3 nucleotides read TGCTGTGCTAGAGATCTAAGAGGGGTTTGGGCGGGGGGGTCCTACGAGCAGTACTTC.

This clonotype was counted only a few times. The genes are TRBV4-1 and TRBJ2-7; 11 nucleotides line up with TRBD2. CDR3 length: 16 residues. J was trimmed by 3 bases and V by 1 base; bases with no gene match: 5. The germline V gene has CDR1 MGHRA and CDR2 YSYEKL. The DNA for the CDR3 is TGCGCCAGCAGCCAAGGGCTAGCGGGGGGATACTACGAGCAGTACTTC. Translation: CASSQGLAGGYYEQYF.